The 25 T cell receptor beta chains presented below share a single source sample, sequenced in a study of cytomegalovirus exposure and HLA in healthy donors. It was with 60 Vbeta and 13 Jbeta primers that the PCR ran. Clones were sequenced by immunoSEQ multiplex PCR, and TCRdb holds only the in-frame ones, with some missing. Among around 94,000 clones listed, over 65% were seen once. The sample was PBMCs. Receptor source: a man aged 30-40 years in good health and CMV-seronegative.

This clone was seen just once. The chain combines TRBV12-5 with TRBJ2-5; the D gene is possibly TRBD1 (7 bases). CDR3 size: 18 residues. Per the germline V gene, CDR1 is LGHNT and CDR2 is FRNRAP. V was trimmed by 4 bases and J by 5 bases, leaving 26 bases between them. In DNA form, the CDR3 reads TGTGCTAGTGGTTCGGTGGTATCCCAAGGAGGGGGCTTCGAGACCCAGTACTTC. It specifies CASGSVVSQGGGFETQYF. Looking up the rest from reference TRBV12-5 and TRBJ2-5 gives the full variable domain: DARVTQTPRHKVTEMGQEVTMRCQPILGHNTVFWYRQTMMQGLELLAYFRNRAPLDDSGMPKDRFSAEMPDATLATLKIQPSEPRDSAVYFCASGSVVSQGGGFETQYFGPGTRLLVL.

The V gene is TRBV11-2, the J gene TRBJ1-1, with D tentatively TRBD1 (6 bases). Germline V gives CDR1 SGHAT, CDR2 FQNNGV. CDR3 length equals 16 residues. V was shortened by 0 bases and J by 4 bases, with 15 bases between the two germline ends. The CDR3: CASSLDRGQGSTEAFF. The CDR3 nucleotides read TGTGCCAGCAGCTTAGATCGAGGCCAGGGGAGCACTGAAGCTTTCTTT.

The chain combines TRBV4-1 with TRBJ2-6; TRBD1 is a possible D gene (6 bases). Trimming cost V 5 bases and J 2 bases, with 10 bases left between them. Germline CDR1 is MGHRA and CDR2 is YSYEKL. CDR3 size: 15 residues. The CDR3 DNA is TGCGCCAGCAGCGCCCGGGACACTGGGGCCAACGTCCTGACTTTC. It specifies CASSARDTGANVLTF.

The rearrangement joins TRBV6-1 to TRBJ1-5; D is possibly TRBD1 (5 bases). Germline values: CDR1 MNHNS, CDR2 SASEGT. This CDR3 contains 14 residues. Trimming took off 5 bases at V and 2 bases at J, with 10 bases between the two ends. CDR3 in amino acids: CASSSRQRNQPQHF. CDR3 coding DNA: TGTGCCAGCAGTAGCCGACAGCGCAATCAGCCCCAGCATTTT.

This clone was detected a few times. The J gene is TRBJ2-1, the V gene TRBV5-4; D is uncertain. The CDR3 has 12 amino acids. Trimming cost V 1 base and J 6 bases, with 5 bases left between them. Per the germline V gene, CDR1 is SGHNT and CDR2 is YYREEE (reference sequence). As DNA, the CDR3 is TGTGCCAGCAGCTTGACGGGCAATGAGCAGTTCTTC. It encodes CASSLTGNEQFF.

This clone was found a few times. This chain joins TRBV7-9 and TRBJ2-7; 7 bases are shared with TRBD2. The germline CDR1 and CDR2 sequences are SEHNR and FQNEAQ (reference sequence). This CDR3 is 17 amino acids long. The ends lost 1 base at V and 0 bases at J; junction bases unmatched: 9. The DNA of the CDR3 is TGTGCCAGCAGCTTAGACGGGACTACCAGAATCTCCTACGAGCAGTACTTC. Its protein product is CASSLDGTTRISYEQYF.

This clone came up a few times. This rearrangement joins TRBV5-4 to TRBJ2-7; 11 bases agree with TRBD2. This CDR3 spans 15 amino acids. With 4 bases clipped from V and 2 bases from J, the junction kept 5 bases outside the gene matches. The germline V gene has CDR1 SGHNT and CDR2 YYREEE (reference sequence). CDR3 sequence: CASSPGLAEPYEQYF. CDR3 in DNA: TGTGCCAGCAGCCCGGGACTAGCGGAACCCTACGAGCAGTACTTC.

The chain recombines TRBV6-5 with TRBJ2-7; possibly TRBD1 for D (6 bases). CDR3 length: 14 residues. Between the trimmed V and J ends, which lost 7 bases and 5 bases, there was a span of 18 bases. Germline CDR1 and CDR2: MNHEY and SVGAGI. CDR3 protein: CASTKDLQGNEQYF. For the CDR3, the DNA is TGTGCCAGCACTAAAGATCTTCAGGGGAACGAGCAGTACTTC.

The chain employs TRBV18 and TRBJ1-1; 9 bases line up with TRBD1. Germline V gene lookup returns CDR1 KGHSH and CDR2 LQKENI. With 4 bases clipped from V and 0 bases from J, the junction kept 3 bases outside the gene matches. This CDR3 is built from 15 residues. The CDR3 DNA is TGTGCCAGCTCACAGACAGGGGGAATGAACACTGAAGCTTTCTTT. Translated: CASSQTGGMNTEAFF.

This clone was detected only a few times. The chain recombines TRBV13 with TRBJ1-2, with TRBD1 matching 7 bases. This CDR3 spans 14 amino acids. The germline V gene encodes CDR1 PRHDT and CDR2 FYEKMQ (reference sequence). With V trimmed by 8 bases and J by 8 bases, 14 bases remained unmatched. CDR3 residues: CASRREQGKRGYTF. The CDR3 nucleotides read TGTGCCAGCCGGAGGGAACAGGGGAAACGGGGCTACACCTTC.

This sequence joins TRBV7-2 and TRBJ2-7; possible D gene TRBD1, 5 bases. Germline values: CDR1 SGHTA, CDR2 FQGNSA. CDR3 size: 15 residues. V gave up 0 bases and J gave up 7 bases, with 16 bases separating them. The CDR3 DNA sequence: TGTGCCAGCAGCTTAGCTGGTTCGGCAGGGTATGAGCAGTACTTC. This translates into CASSLAGSAGYEQYF.

The chain employs TRBV6-6 and TRBJ2-5; no definite D call. The DNA end is more similar to TRBJ2-7, so the J call may be wrong. CDR1 is MNHNY and CDR2 is SVGAGI in the germline V gene (reference sequence). The CDR3 totals 12 residues. The CDR3 DNA is TGTGCCAGCAGTTACACTTCCCCCGAGCAGTACTTC. Translated, it gives CASSYTSPEQYF.

This clone was detected only once. V is TRBV7-2 and J is TRBJ2-3, with a tentative D call TRBD1 (8 bases). The V gene lost 1 base and the J gene lost 3 bases, with 11 bases spanning the gap. This CDR3 contains 15 residues. Germline values: CDR1 SGHTA, CDR2 FQGNSA. CDR3: CASSLVQGGTDTQYF. For the CDR3, the DNA is TGTGCCAGCAGCTTAGTACAGGGGGGGACAGATACGCAGTATTTT.

The rearrangement uses TRBV27 and TRBJ2-6; TRBD1 matches at 7 bases. The length of the CDR3 is 16 residues. V lost 7 bases and J lost 2; bases outside the gene matches: 8. Per the germline V gene, CDR1 is MNHEY and CDR2 is SMNVEV (reference sequence). CDR3 sequence (DNA): TGTGCCAGCACCCTCCAGGGGGACGCTGGGGCCAACGTCCTGACTTTC. It encodes CASTLQGDAGANVLTF.

The chain couples TRBV5-1 to TRBJ1-1; 8 bases are shared with TRBD1. Germline V gives CDR1 SGHRS, CDR2 YFSETQ. This CDR3 region has 15 residues. The junction had 6 bases not matched to a gene; V was cut back by 4 bases and J by 1 base. The CDR3 sequence is CASSGKTGANTEAFF. CDR3 DNA sequence: TGCGCCAGCAGCGGAAAGACAGGGGCGAACACTGAAGCTTTCTTT.

This clone was observed a single time. The V gene is TRBV7-9, the J gene TRBJ2-7; D is undetermined. Germline V gene data show CDR1 as SEHNR and CDR2 as FQNEAQ (reference sequence). V was cut by 4 bases and J by 3 bases, with 10 bases left in between. This CDR3 has 13 residues. CDR3 in DNA: TGTGCCAGCAGCTCCCGGGTCTTCTACGAGCAGTACTTC. It yields the protein CASSSRVFYEQYF. Variable domain in full (rest from reference TRBV7-9 and TRBJ2-7): DTGVSQNPRHKITKRGQNVTFRCDPISEHNRLYWYRQTLGQGPEFLTYFQNEAQLEKSRLLSDRFSAERPKGSFSTLEIQRTEQGDSAMYLCASSSRVFYEQYFGPGTRLTVT.

The chain has TRBV4-3 and TRBJ1-2; the match to TRBD1 covers 7 bases. Germline loops: CDR1 LGHNA, CDR2 YSLEER. The CDR3 is 13 residues long. After removal of 4 bases from V and 1 base from J, the junction contained 0 bases not matched to a gene. CDR3 residues: CASSRDSNYGYTF. The DNA of the CDR3 is TGCGCCAGCAGCCGGGACAGTAACTATGGCTACACCTTC.

This clone was counted a few times. The gene calls are TRBV6-4 and TRBJ2-1, with 9 bases fitting TRBD2. V dropped 3 bases and J dropped 6; count of bases not matched to a gene: 6. The germline V gene has CDR1 MRHNA and CDR2 SNTAGT. CDR3 length: 15 amino acids. The CDR3: CASSEMAGGSNEQFF. CDR3 nucleotide sequence: TGTGCCAGCAGTGAGATGGCGGGAGGGAGCAATGAGCAGTTCTTC.

This sequence joins TRBV11-2 and TRBJ1-1; the match to TRBD1 covers 10 bases. Per the germline V gene, CDR1 is SGHAT and CDR2 is FQNNGV. V lost 6 bases and J lost 5; bases outside the gene matches: 6. This CDR3 is built from 14 residues. The CDR3 nucleotides are TGTGCCAGCAGACAGACAGGGGGCCGGACTGAAGCTTTCTTT. Translating it yields CASRQTGGRTEAFF.

V and J are TRBV19 and TRBJ2-5; D uncertain. With 3 bases removed from V and 2 bases from J, the gap between germline ends came to 7 bases. The length of the CDR3 is 13 residues. The germline gives CDR1 LNHDA, CDR2 SQIVND (reference sequence). The CDR3 coding sequence is TGTGCCAGTAGTATCAACAGTCAAGAGACCCAGTACTTC. Translating gives CASSINSQETQYF.

The table lists this clone with a few counts. DNA for the CDR3: TGTGCCAGCAGGCTAAGCAGGGACACCGGGGAGCTGTTTTTT. It codes for CASRLSRDTGELFF. This chain uses TRBV7-2 with TRBJ2-2; TRBD1 might be the D (5 bases). The CDR3 has 14 amino acids. Germline assignment: CDR1 SGHTA and CDR2 FQGNSA. V was pared by 6 bases and J by 3 bases, with 11 bases between.

The chain is built from TRBV4-2 and TRBJ2-3; D remains ambiguous. The length of the CDR3 is 16 residues. CDR1 is LGHNA and CDR2 is YNFKEQ in the germline V gene. The V gene lost 1 base and the J gene lost 2 bases, with 13 bases spanning the gap. DNA of the CDR3: TGTGCCAGCAGCCAAGGTGCAAGCTATAACACAGATACGCAGTATTTT. Translation gives CASSQGASYNTDTQYF.

The chain is built from TRBV7-8 and TRBJ2-1, with 10 bases lining up with TRBD1. The CDR3 is 14 amino acids. Germline CDR1 and CDR2: SGHVS and FQNEAQ. V dropped 3 bases and J dropped 5; count of bases not matched to a gene: 1. CDR3 sequence: CASSLGQGNNEQFF. In DNA, the CDR3 is TGTGCCAGCAGCTTGGGACAGGGGAACAATGAGCAGTTCTTC. The whole variable domain, remainder taken from reference TRBV7-8 and TRBJ2-1, is GAGVSQSPRYKVAKRGQDVALRCDPISGHVSLFWYQQALGQGPEFLTYFQNEAQLDKSGLPSDRFFAERPEGSVSTLKIQRTQQEDSAVYLCASSLGQGNNEQFFGPGTRLTVL.

This rearrangement joins TRBV5-8 to TRBJ1-6; the D gene is possibly TRBD1 (6 bases). Looked up from germline, CDR1 is SGHTS and CDR2 is YDEGEE. This CDR3 is built from 15 residues. V was pared by 2 bases and J by 5 bases, with 11 bases between. In DNA, the CDR3 is TGTGCCAGCAGCTTTCAGGGGCGAAATAATTCACCCCTCCACTTT. It is translated as CASSFQGRNNSPLHF.

This clone was picked up a small number of times. An end of the junction does not agree with germline; a read error may underlie this. This chain joins TRBV7-3 and TRBJ2-5, with D possibly being TRBD1 (5 bases). Germline values: CDR1 SGHTA, CDR2 FQGTGA. The CDR3 has 14 residues. CDR3 sequence reads: CASSSNGGQGTQYF. The CDR3 DNA reads as TGTGCCAGCAGCTCGAACGGCGGACAAGGGACCCAGTACTTC.